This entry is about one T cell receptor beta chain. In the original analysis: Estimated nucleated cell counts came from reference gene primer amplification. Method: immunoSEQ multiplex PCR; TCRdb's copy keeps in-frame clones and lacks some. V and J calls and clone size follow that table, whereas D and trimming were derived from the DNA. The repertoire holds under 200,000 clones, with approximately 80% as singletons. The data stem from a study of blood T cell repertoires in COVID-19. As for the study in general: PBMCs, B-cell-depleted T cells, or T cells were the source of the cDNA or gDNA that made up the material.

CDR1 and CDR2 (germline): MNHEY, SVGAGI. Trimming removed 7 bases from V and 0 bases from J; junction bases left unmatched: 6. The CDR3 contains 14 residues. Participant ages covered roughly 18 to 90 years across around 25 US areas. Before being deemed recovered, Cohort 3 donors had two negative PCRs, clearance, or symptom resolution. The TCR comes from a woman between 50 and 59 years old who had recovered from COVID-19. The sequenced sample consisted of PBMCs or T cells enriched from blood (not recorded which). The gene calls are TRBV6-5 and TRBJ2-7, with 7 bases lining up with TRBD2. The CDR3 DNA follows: TGTGCCAGCAAATCGTCTAGCGGCTCCTACGAGCAGTACTTC. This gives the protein CASKSSSGSYEQYF.